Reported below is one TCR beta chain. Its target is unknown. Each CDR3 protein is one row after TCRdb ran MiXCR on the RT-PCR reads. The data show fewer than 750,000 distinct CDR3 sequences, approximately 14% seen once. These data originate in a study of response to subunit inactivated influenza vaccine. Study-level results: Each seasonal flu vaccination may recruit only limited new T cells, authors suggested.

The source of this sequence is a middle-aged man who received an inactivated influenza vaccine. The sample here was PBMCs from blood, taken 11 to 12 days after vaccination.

The CDR3 DNA reads as TGCAGCGTTGAAAACAGGGGTACAGATACGCAGTATTTT. Protein: CSVENRGTDTQYF. This chain connects TRBV29-1 to TRBJ2-3; TRBD1 aligns across 7 bases. The germline gives CDR1 SQVTM, CDR2 ANQGSEA. With 2 bases clipped from V and 3 bases from J, the junction kept 2 bases outside the gene matches. The CDR3 is 13 amino acids.